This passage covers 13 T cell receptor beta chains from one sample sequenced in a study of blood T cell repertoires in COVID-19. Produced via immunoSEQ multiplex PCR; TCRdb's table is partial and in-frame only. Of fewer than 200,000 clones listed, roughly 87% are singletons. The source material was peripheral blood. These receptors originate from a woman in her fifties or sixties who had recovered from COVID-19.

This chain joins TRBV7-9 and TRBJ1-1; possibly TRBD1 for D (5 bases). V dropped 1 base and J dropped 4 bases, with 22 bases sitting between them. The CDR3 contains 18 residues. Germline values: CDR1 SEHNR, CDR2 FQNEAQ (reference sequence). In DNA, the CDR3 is TGTGCCAGCAGCTTAGGTCAAGCAGGGCCAACTGAACGCACTGAAGCTTTCTTT. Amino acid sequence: CASSLGQAGPTERTEAFF.

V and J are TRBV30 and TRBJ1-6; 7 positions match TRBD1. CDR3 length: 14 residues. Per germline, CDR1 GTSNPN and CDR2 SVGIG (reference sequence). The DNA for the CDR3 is TGTGCTACCGACAGGGTGGCGAATAATTCACCCCTCCACTTT. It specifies CATDRVANNSPLHF.

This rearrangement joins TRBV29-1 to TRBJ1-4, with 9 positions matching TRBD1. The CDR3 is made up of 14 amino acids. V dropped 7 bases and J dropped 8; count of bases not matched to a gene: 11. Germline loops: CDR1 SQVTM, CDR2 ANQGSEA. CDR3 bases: TGCAGCGGCGGAGGGGGACAGGGAGGGGAAAAACTGTTTTTT. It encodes CSGGGGQGGEKLFF.

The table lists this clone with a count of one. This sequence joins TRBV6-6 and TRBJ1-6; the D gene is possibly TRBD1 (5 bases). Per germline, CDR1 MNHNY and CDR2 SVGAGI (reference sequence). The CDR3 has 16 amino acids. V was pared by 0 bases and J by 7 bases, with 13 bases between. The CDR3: CASSYSDAGDNSPLHF. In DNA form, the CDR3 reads TGTGCCAGCAGTTACTCGGACGCGGGGGACAATTCACCCCTCCACTTT.

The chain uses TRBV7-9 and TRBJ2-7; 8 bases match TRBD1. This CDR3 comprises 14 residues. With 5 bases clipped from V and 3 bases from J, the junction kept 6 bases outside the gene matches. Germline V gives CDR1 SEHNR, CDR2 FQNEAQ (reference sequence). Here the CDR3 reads CASSLGTGLYEQYF. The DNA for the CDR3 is TGTGCCAGCAGCCTCGGGACAGGTCTCTACGAGCAGTACTTC.

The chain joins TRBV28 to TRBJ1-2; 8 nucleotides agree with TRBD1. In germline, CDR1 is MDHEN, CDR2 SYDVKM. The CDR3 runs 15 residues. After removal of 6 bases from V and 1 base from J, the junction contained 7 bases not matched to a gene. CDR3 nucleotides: TGTGCCAGCAGGCTCCCGACAGGGGATAACTATGGCTACACCTTC. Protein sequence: CASRLPTGDNYGYTF.

CDR3 coding DNA: TGTGCCAGCAGTAGGGGGACTAGCGGGGTCTACAATGAGCAGTTCTTC. Translation gives CASSRGTSGVYNEQFF. This chain links TRBV6-2 or TRBV6-3 with TRBJ2-1; 13 bases are a match to TRBD2. The CDR3 totals 16 residues. Germline values: CDR1 MNHEY, CDR2 SVGEGT. Trimming cost V 5 bases and J 3 bases; bases outside gene matches: 4.

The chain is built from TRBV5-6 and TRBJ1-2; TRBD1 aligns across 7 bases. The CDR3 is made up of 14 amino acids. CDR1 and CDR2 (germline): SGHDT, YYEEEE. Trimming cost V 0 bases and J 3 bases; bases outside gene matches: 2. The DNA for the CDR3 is TGTGCCAGCAGCTTGGGGGGACAGTACTATGGCTACACCTTC. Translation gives CASSLGGQYYGYTF.

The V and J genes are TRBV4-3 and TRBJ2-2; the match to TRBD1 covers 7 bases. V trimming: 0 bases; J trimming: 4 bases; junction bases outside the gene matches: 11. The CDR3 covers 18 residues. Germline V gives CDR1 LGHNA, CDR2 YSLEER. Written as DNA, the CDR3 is TGCGCCAGCAGCCAAGAGGGCGTCCCACAGGGGACCACCGGGGAGCTGTTTTTT. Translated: CASSQEGVPQGTTGELFF.

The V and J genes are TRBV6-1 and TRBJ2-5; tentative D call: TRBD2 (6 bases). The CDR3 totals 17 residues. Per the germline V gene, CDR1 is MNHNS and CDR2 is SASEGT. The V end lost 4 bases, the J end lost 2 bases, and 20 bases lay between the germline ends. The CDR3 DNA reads TGTGCCAGCAGTGGGATTAACCGGGTTCGGGGGCAAGAGACCCAGTACTTC. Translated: CASSGINRVRGQETQYF.

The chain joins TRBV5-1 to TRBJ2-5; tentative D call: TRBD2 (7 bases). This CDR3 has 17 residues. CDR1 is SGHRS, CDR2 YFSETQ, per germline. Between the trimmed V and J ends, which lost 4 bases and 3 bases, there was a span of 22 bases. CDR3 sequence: CASSPRGGARLEETQYF. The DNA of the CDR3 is TGCGCCAGCAGCCCGAGGGGGGGGGCGCGGTTGGAAGAGACCCAGTACTTC.

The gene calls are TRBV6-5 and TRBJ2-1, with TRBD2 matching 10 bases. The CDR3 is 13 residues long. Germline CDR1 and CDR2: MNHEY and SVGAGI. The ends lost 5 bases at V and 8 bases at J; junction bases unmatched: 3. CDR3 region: CASSQRGGHEQFF. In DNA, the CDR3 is TGTGCCAGCAGTCAGCGGGGGGGCCATGAGCAGTTCTTC.

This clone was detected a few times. As DNA, the CDR3 is TGTGCCAGCAGTTTCGTCGTCGGGACATACTACACCTTC. Amino acids: CASSFVVGTYYTF. V gene TRBV28 combines with J gene TRBJ1-2; D may be TRBD1 (6 bases). This CDR3 comprises 13 residues. Looked up from germline, CDR1 is MDHEN and CDR2 is SYDVKM. V was trimmed by 3 bases and J by 10 bases, leaving 15 bases between them.